Following are 2 T cell receptor beta chains from one sample sequenced in a study of blood T cell repertoires in COVID-19. Libraries were prepared by immunoSEQ multiplex PCR; TCRdb keeps only in-frame clonotypes and omits some of them. The table lists under 12,000 clones, approximately 88% of them singletons. Sequencing was carried out using peripheral blood. All receptors derive from a human donor in a cohort sampled during active COVID-19.

The rearrangement uses TRBV30 and TRBJ2-3; 10 positions match TRBD2. Germline V lookup: CDR1 GTSNPN, CDR2 SVGIG (reference sequence). The J segment lost 0 bases and the V segment lost 1 base, leaving 4 bases of the junction unmatched. The CDR3 is made up of 16 amino acids. The CDR3 sequence is CAWSGLAGASTDTQYF. The CDR3 DNA is TGTGCCTGGAGTGGACTAGCGGGCGCTAGCACAGATACGCAGTATTTT.

This chain joins TRBV5-1 and TRBJ1-1; D is unclear. V lost 1 base, J lost 1 base, and 5 bases lay in between. Germline assignment: CDR1 SGHRS and CDR2 YFSETQ. This CDR3 has 13 residues. CDR3 loop: CASSLFGNTEAFF. The DNA of the CDR3 is TGCGCCAGCAGCTTGTTCGGGAACACTGAAGCTTTCTTT.